This paragraph reports one TCR beta chain. Antigen: not known. The data stem from a study of cytomegalovirus exposure and HLA in healthy donors. The CDR3 consists of 15 residues. Per germline, CDR1 MNHEY and CDR2 SVGAGI. Trimming stripped 5 bases from V and 0 bases from J, with 11 bases between. Study-wide results and caveats: Among TCR beta chains, those listed as cytomegalovirus-associated numbered approximately 150.

The primer mix had 60 Vbeta and 13 Jbeta primers. TCRdb's copy holds only in-frame clones and misses some; the assay was immunoSEQ multiplex PCR. The sample records fewer than 30,000 clones, approximately 62% being singletons. This clonotype was obtained from a male donor in good health and CMV-seropositive. What was sequenced was PBMCs. The rearrangement joins TRBV6-5 to TRBJ1-5; weak D call: TRBD1 (5 bases). CDR3 region: CASSPHRNSNQPQHF. CDR3 DNA: TGTGCCAGCAGTCCCCACAGGAATAGCAATCAGCCCCAGCATTTT.